The clone carrying this T cell receptor (beta chain) has more than one count but fewer than ten. Its antigen is not known. A single record per CDR3 protein comes from TCRdb applying MiXCR to the 5' RACE reads. The profile shows about 54,000 distinct CDR3 sequences, roughly 18% of them singletons. Study-level points and caveats: The TCR gene usage of tumor memory CD4+ T cells clustered together with blood and lymph node memory CD4+ cells and with lymph node naive CD4+ cells. Tumor Treg TCRs overlapped most with tumor naive CD4+ cells.

This receptor was obtained from a female donor with breast cancer. Sequenced: naive CD4+ T cells sorted from blood. Subset described: naive CD4+ T cells, CD4+CD45RA+CD25-.

CDR3 DNA sequence: TGTGCCAGCAGCTTAGCCCCGTCGACTAGCTCGACCGGGGAGCTGTTTTTT. Protein: CASSLAPSTSSTGELFF. This chain links TRBV7-2 with TRBJ2-2, with 7 bases that match TRBD2. The CDR3 is 17 residues long. Germline CDR1 is SGHTA and CDR2 is FQGNSA. V gave up 0 bases and J gave up 5 bases; unmatched junction bases: 9.